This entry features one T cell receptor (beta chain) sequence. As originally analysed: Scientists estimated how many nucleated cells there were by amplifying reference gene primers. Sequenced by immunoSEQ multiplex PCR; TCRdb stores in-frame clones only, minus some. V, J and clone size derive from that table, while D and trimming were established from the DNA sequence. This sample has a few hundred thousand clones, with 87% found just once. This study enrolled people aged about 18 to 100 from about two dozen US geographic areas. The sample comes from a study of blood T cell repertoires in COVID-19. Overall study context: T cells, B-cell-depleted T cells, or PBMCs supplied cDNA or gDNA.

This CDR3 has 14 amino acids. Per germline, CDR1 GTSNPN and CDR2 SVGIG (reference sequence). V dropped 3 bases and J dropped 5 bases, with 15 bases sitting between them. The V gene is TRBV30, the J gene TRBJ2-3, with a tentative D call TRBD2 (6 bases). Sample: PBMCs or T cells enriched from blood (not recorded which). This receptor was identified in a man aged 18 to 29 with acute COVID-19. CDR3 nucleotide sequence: TGTGCCTGGAGGGGGGGTGGGAGAAGAGATACGCAGTATTTT. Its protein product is CAWRGGGRRDTQYF.